The rows below give T cell receptor beta chains drawn from one sample of a study of T cell responses to AZD1222 COVID-19 vaccine. Repertoires were generated with immunoSEQ multiplex PCR, while TCRdb's copy carries only in-frame clones and drops some. This sample has 160,000 or so clones, with roughly nine tenths found just once. Sample: peripheral blood, taken 28 days after the second AZD1222 dose. The receptors were gathered from an adult who received the AZD1222 COVID-19 vaccine. CDR3s include the opening cysteine and the closing phenylalanine or tryptophan. The order of the fields is V gene, J gene, D gene, clone size, CDR3 DNA, CDR3 protein. A D gene is named only where the DNA matches it firmly. Clone size is not always given. Where it is, it says once, few, many or a class for expanded clones.

TRBV7-9	TRBJ1-5	NA	NA	TGTGCCAGCAGCTTAGCTAATAGCAATCAGCCCCAGCATTTT	CASSLANSNQPQHF
TRBV6-4	TRBJ1-2	TRBD1	NA	TGTGCCAGCAGTGCACAGGGGAACTATGGCTACACCTTC	CASSAQGNYGYTF
TRBV27	TRBJ2-7	TRBD1	once	TGTGCCAGCAGTTTCGGGACAGGGGTCTACGAGCAGTACTTC	CASSFGTGVYEQYF
TRBV7-8	TRBJ1-5	NA	NA	TGTGCCAGCAGCTTAGACCCAGGGTATAGCAATCAGCCCCAGCATTTT	CASSLDPGYSNQPQHF
TRBV9	TRBJ2-5	NA	NA	TGTGCCAGCAGCCTCACAGAGGGAGTTGAGACCCAGTACTTC	CASSLTEGVETQYF
TRBV6-5	TRBJ2-7	TRBD2	NA	TGTGCCAGCAGTTACGGTTTCGGCGGGAGCTACGAGCAGTACTTC	CASSYGFGGSYEQYF
TRBV4-2	TRBJ2-3	TRBD2	NA	TGTGCCAGCAGCCAAGGACTAGCGGGGGCAGATACGCAGTATTTT	CASSQGLAGADTQYF
TRBV19	TRBJ1-4	NA	NA	TGTGCCAGTAGTACCGCGGGGGCCCTTAATGAAAAACTGTTTTTT	CASSTAGALNEKLFF
TRBV5-1	TRBJ1-5	NA	NA	TGCGCCAGCAGCTTGTCAGGTAATAGCAATCAGCCCCAGCATTTT	CASSLSGNSNQPQHF
TRBV7-6	TRBJ2-3	TRBD2	NA	TGTGCCAGCAGCTTAGCGACCAAGCGGGGGGGCCAGGGCACAGATACGCAGTATTTT	CASSLATKRGGQGTDTQYF
TRBV27	TRBJ2-5	NA	once	TGTGCCAGCAGTTTAGGCTTGGGAGAGACCCAGTACTTC	CASSLGLGETQYF
TRBV20-1	TRBJ2-3	NA	NA	TGCAGTGCTAGTCTGGCCGCAGATACGCAGTATTTT	CSASLAADTQYF
TRBV14	TRBJ1-3	NA	NA	TGTGCCAGCAGCCAACAGAATATGGTTGGAAACACCATATATTTT	CASSQQNMVGNTIYF
TRBV19	TRBJ1-1	NA	NA	TGTGCCAGTAGAACTTGGGACGGATCTACTAAAGAAGCTTTCTTT	CASRTWDGSTKEAFF
TRBV4-1	TRBJ1-2	NA	NA	TGCGCCAGCAGCCAAGATTTGGGGGACGGAGGCTACACCTTC	CASSQDLGDGGYTF
TRBV5-4	TRBJ1-6	NA	NA	TGTGCCAGCAGCACGGACACTCTGAGCTCCTATAATTCACCCCTCCACTTT	CASSTDTLSSYNSPLHF
TRBV4-1	TRBJ2-7	NA	NA	TGCGCCAGCAGTCACTACCTAGCGTCCTCCTACGAGCAGTACTTC	CASSHYLASSYEQYF
TRBV19	TRBJ2-2	NA	NA	TGTGCCAGTAGTATAACCCGCACCGGGGAGCTGTTTTTT	CASSITRTGELFF
TRBV7-9	TRBJ1-1	NA	NA	TGTGCCAGCAGCAACACATGGACTGAAGCTTTCTTT	CASSNTWTEAFF
TRBV5-5	TRBJ2-5	NA	NA	TGTGCCAGCAGCCTTGGGACCTCAAACTTC	CASSLGTSNF
TRBV5-6	TRBJ1-2	NA	NA	TGTGCCAGCAGCTTTCACGTCGAGTACACCTTC	CASSFHVEYTF
TRBV2	TRBJ2-3	NA	NA	TGTGCCAGCAGAGCACGGGAGACAGATACGCAGTATTTT	CASRARETDTQYF
TRBV30	TRBJ2-1	TRBD1	NA	TGTGCCTGGAGATCCCGGGACAGGGGTGGCAATGAGCAGTTCTTC	CAWRSRDRGGNEQFF
TRBV6-5	TRBJ2-7	TRBD1	NA	TGTGCCAGCAGTTACGACAGGGGGCCTGCCTACGAGCAGTACTTC	CASSYDRGPAYEQYF
TRBV5-4	TRBJ1-1	NA	once	TGTGCCAGCAGCTTCGGACCGAACACTGAAGCTTTCTTT	CASSFGPNTEAFF
TRBV4-1	TRBJ1-2	NA	NA	TGCGCCAGCCGCCTGACGGGCCTCTCCGACTATGGCTACACCTTC	CASRLTGLSDYGYTF
TRBV7-6	TRBJ1-1	NA	NA	TGTGCCAGCAGCCGTTTCCCCCTGGGGGTGAACACTGAAGCTTTCTTT	CASSRFPLGVNTEAFF
TRBV3-1/TRBV3-2	TRBJ2-1	TRBD2	NA	TGTGCCAGCAGCCAGAACTTTAACCCGACTAGCGGGAACTACAATGAGCAGTTCTTC	CASSQNFNPTSGNYNEQFF
TRBV11-3	TRBJ1-2	NA	NA	TGTGCCAGCAGCTTAAATGGCTACACCTTC	CASSLNGYTF
TRBV7-9	TRBJ1-3	NA	NA	TGTGCCAGCAGCTTAAAAGACAGTCTAACTGGAAACACCATATATTTT	CASSLKDSLTGNTIYF
TRBV3-1/TRBV3-2	TRBJ2-7	TRBD2	few	TGTGCCAGCAGACCGGGACTAGCGGTGAGGGGGGAGCAGTACTTC	CASRPGLAVRGEQYF
TRBV5-4	TRBJ1-4	TRBD1	once	TGTGCCAGCAGCCTAGGGACAGGGGGCCATAATGAAAAACTGTTTTTT	CASSLGTGGHNEKLFF
TRBV7-9	TRBJ2-5	NA	NA	TGTGCCAGCAGCTTAGGGACCCAGCCCATCACTGGGAAAGAGACCCAGTACTTC	CASSLGTQPITGKETQYF
TRBV28	TRBJ1-4	NA	NA	TGTGCCAGCCGCACAAGTAATGAAAAACTGTTTTTT	CASRTSNEKLFF
TRBV7-6	TRBJ2-3	NA	NA	TGTGCCAGCAGCGTTCTCCCCCCCGGCCGATCAGGCACAGATACGCAGTATTTT	CASSVLPPGRSGTDTQYF
TRBV4-2	TRBJ2-2	NA	NA	TGTGCCAGCAGCCGAGAGATAAACGCGCGGGAGCTGTTTTTT	CASSREINARELFF
TRBV9	TRBJ2-5	NA	NA	TGTGCCAGCAGCGTAGATGACACCGGGCTGGAGACCCAGTACTTC	CASSVDDTGLETQYF
TRBV30	TRBJ2-2	NA	NA	TGTGCCTGGGGGTGGGGGGACACGAACACCGGGGAGCTGTTTTTT	CAWGWGDTNTGELFF
TRBV3-1/TRBV3-2	TRBJ1-1	NA	NA	TGTGCCAGCAGCTGGGCGGGCTCCGAAGCTTTCTTT	CASSWAGSEAFF